Each of the 25 T cell receptor beta chains below was sequenced from the same sample in a study of T cells expressing NK-cell markers. TCRdb reanalyzed the 5' RACE reads and collapses them to one entry per CDR3 protein, without DNA. The sample totals 550,000 to 600,000 distinct CDR3 sequences. The sequenced sample consisted of blood T cells: a sorted CD56 or NKG2C T cell subset, CD4+ or CD8+ T cells, or bulk PBMC T cells (not recorded which). The receptors stem from a man between 18 and 35 years old in good health.

J is TRBJ2-3 and V is TRBV7-9; TCRdb's D call, TRBD2, is unchecked because there is no DNA. Germline lookup yields CDR1 SEHNR and CDR2 FQNEAQ (reference sequence). The CDR3 is made up of 17 amino acids. The CDR3 here is CASSLFGTSGDTDTQYF.

CDR3 sequence: CASSSAVTDLQETQYF. The chain links TRBV7-6 to TRBJ2-5; TCRdb's D call, TRBD1, is unchecked because there is no DNA. CDR3 length: 16 amino acids. The V gene's germline CDR1 is SGHVS and CDR2 FNYEAQ.

The chain recombines TRBV20-1 with TRBJ2-3. Looked up from germline, CDR1 is DFQATT and CDR2 is SNEGSKA (reference sequence). The CDR3 is 14 residues long. The CDR3 protein is CSARDRFDQNTQYF.

The rearrangement links TRBV11-1 to TRBJ2-2. There are 15 residues in the CDR3. Germline V gene sequence: CDR1 SGHAT, CDR2 FQDESV (reference sequence). CDR3 amino acids: CASSRRPSGGGELFF.

The rearrangement uses TRBV7-9 and TRBJ1-1. This CDR3 has 11 residues. The germline CDR1 and CDR2 sequences are SEHNR and FQNEAQ (reference sequence). The CDR3 region is CASSFKDEAFF. Drawing the rest from reference TRBV7-9 and TRBJ1-1, the complete variable domain is DTGVSQNPRHKITKRGQNVTFRCDPISEHNRLYWYRQTLGQGPEFLTYFQNEAQLEKSRLLSDRFSAERPKGSFSTLEIQRTEQGDSAMYLCASSFKDEAFFGQGTRLTVV.

The rearrangement joins TRBV7-3 to TRBJ2-7. CDR3 length: 15 amino acids. The germline V gene has CDR1 SGHTA and CDR2 FQGTGA. The CDR3 here is CASSLNGGSGYEQYF.

The gene calls are TRBV20-1 and TRBJ1-5; TCRdb's D gene call, TRBD1, goes unchecked for lack of DNA. Germline CDR1 and CDR2: DFQATT and SNEGSKA (reference sequence). CDR3 length equals 14 residues. This CDR3 is CSGGSGQGPRAQHF.

The chain carries TRBV12-3 or TRBV12-4 and TRBJ1-1. The CDR3 has 13 residues. CDR3 sequence: CASSLNWDTEAFF.

J is TRBJ1-2 and V is TRBV4-1; TCRdb reports TRBD1, a call that lacks DNA to check it against. Germline V gives CDR1 MGHRA, CDR2 YSYEKL. The CDR3 extends over 17 amino acids. This chain's CDR3 is CASSQLATGVRNYGYTF.

The rearrangement links TRBV5-1 to TRBJ1-1; TCRdb proposes TRBD1, but this gene call is untestable without DNA. This CDR3 has 14 residues. CDR1 is SGHRS, CDR2 YFSETQ, per germline. The CDR3 reads CASRPTGANTEAFF.

J is TRBJ2-1 and V is TRBV20-1; the D call of TRBD1 rests on TCRdb alone, since no DNA is present to check it. Looked up from germline, CDR1 is DFQATT and CDR2 is SNEGSKA (reference sequence). This CDR3 region has 15 residues. The CDR3 loop is CSATLGGSSYNEQFF.

The chain is built from TRBV9 and TRBJ2-2; TCRdb names TRBD1, which stays unverified in the absence of DNA. The CDR3 is 16 residues long. Germline-derived CDR1 and CDR2 are SGDLS and YYNGEE. This chain's CDR3 is CASSVGSGGGTGELFF. The full variable domain, in which reference TRBV9 and TRBJ2-2 provide the parts outside the CDR3, is DSGVTQTPKHLITATGQRVTLRCSPRSGDLSVYWYQQSLDQGLQFLIQYYNGEERAKGNILERFSAQQFPDLHSELNLSSLELGDSALYFCASSVGSGGGTGELFFGEGSRLTVL.

The chain uses TRBV10-2 and TRBJ2-3; TCRdb proposes TRBD1, but this gene call is untestable without DNA. The germline gives CDR1 WSHSY, CDR2 SAAADI. This CDR3 spans 14 amino acids. This CDR3 reads CASSERGRGDTQYF.

The genes are TRBV7-2 and TRBJ1-5; checking the TCRdb D call of TRBD1 is not possible without DNA. The CDR3 is 14 residues long. Germline V gene data show CDR1 as SGHTA and CDR2 as FQGNSA. CDR3: CASSDYRGGQPQHF.

The rearrangement uses TRBV29-1 and TRBJ2-7; TCRdb's D gene call, TRBD1, goes unchecked for lack of DNA. CDR3 size: 15 residues. CDR1 and CDR2 from the germline V gene are SQVTM and ANQGSEA. The CDR3 region is CSVGGPQGAGTEQYF.

The chain is built from TRBV6-5 and TRBJ2-1; TCRdb proposes TRBD1, but this gene call is untestable without DNA. CDR1 is MNHEY, CDR2 SVGAGI, per germline. The CDR3 length is 15 residues. CDR3 in amino acids: CASSYRDRPHNEQFF.

The rearrangement links TRBV29-1 to TRBJ2-7; as DNA is missing, the TRBD2 call by TCRdb cannot be tested. In germline, CDR1 is SQVTM, CDR2 ANQGSEA. The CDR3 length is 16 residues. The CDR3: CSVRGVAGEIAREQYF.

The chain joins TRBV29-1 to TRBJ2-1; the D call of TRBD2 rests on TCRdb alone, since no DNA is present to check it. Germline V lookup: CDR1 SQVTM, CDR2 ANQGSEA. This CDR3 spans 15 amino acids. This chain's CDR3 is CSATPGTSGSNEQFF.

The rearrangement uses TRBV12-3 or TRBV12-4 and TRBJ2-7; TCRdb's D call of TRBD2 is untestable without DNA. CDR3 size: 16 residues. The CDR3 is CASSTQSGSLSYEQYF.

The chain couples TRBV11-2 to TRBJ1-5; the TRBD1 assignment by TCRdb is unverifiable without DNA. This CDR3 spans 13 amino acids. Germline CDR1 is SGHAT and CDR2 is FQNNGV. The CDR3 loop is CASSLDPGQPQHF.

CDR3 in amino acids: CASSILALSSYNEQFF. The V gene is TRBV19, the J gene TRBJ2-1; TCRdb proposes TRBD2, but this gene call is untestable without DNA. The CDR3 is made up of 16 amino acids. Germline V CDR1 and CDR2: LNHDA, SQIVND (reference sequence).

This chain uses TRBV29-1 with TRBJ2-2; TCRdb picks TRBD2, but there is no DNA to check that call. Germline CDR1 is SQVTM and CDR2 is ANQGSEA. CDR3 size: 14 residues. The CDR3 sequence is CSGRTSGTTGELFF.

The V gene is TRBV7-2, the J gene TRBJ2-1; the D call from TCRdb, TRBD1, cannot be confirmed without DNA. Germline V lookup: CDR1 SGHTA, CDR2 FQGNSA. CDR3 size: 13 residues. CDR3: CASSPDRDLEQFF.

The CDR3 here is CASSLLAGARYNEQFF. This sequence joins TRBV12-3 or TRBV12-4 and TRBJ2-1; TCRdb proposes TRBD2, but this gene call is untestable without DNA. The CDR3 consists of 16 residues.

V gene TRBV7-2 combines with J gene TRBJ2-7; the TCRdb call, TRBD1, lacks DNA for checking. CDR1 and CDR2 (germline): SGHTA, FQGNSA. CDR3 length: 12 amino acids. CDR3 sequence reads: CASSFTGGAQYF.